This T cell receptor (beta chain) was sequenced during a study of blood T cell repertoires in COVID-19. The CDR3 is 12 amino acids. V was pared by 7 bases and J by 11 bases, with 14 bases between. Assay: immunoSEQ multiplex PCR; the TCRdb copy retains only in-frame clones and omits some. The repertoire holds 160,000 or so clones, about 80% seen once, with 6.5% in the top ten. The clonotype was recovered from a man between 70 and 80 years old with active or convalescent COVID-19. The V gene is TRBV12-3 or TRBV12-4, the J gene TRBJ1-4; D perhaps matches TRBD1 (5 bases). Sequencing was carried out using peripheral blood. The CDR3 sequence is CASTVGGFKLFF. CDR3 coding DNA: TGTGCCAGCACCGTCGGGGGTTTCAAACTGTTTTTT.